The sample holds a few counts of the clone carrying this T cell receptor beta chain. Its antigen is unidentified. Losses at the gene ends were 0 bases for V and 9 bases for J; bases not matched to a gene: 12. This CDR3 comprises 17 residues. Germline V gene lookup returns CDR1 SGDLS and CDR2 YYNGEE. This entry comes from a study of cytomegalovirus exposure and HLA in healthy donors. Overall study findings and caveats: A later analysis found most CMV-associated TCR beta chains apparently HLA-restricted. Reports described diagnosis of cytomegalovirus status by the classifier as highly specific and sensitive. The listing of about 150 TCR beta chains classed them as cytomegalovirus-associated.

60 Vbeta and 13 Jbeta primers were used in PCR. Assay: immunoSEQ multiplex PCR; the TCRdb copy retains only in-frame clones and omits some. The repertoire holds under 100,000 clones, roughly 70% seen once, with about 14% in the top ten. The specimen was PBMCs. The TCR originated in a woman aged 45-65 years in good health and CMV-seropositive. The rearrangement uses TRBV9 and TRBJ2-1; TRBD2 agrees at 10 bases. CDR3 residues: CASSVDDIAGGQVEQFF. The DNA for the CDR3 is TGTGCCAGCAGCGTAGATGATATAGCGGGAGGTCAGGTTGAGCAGTTCTTC. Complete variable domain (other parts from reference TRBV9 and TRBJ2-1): DSGVTQTPKHLITATGQRVTLRCSPRSGDLSVYWYQQSLDQGLQFLIQYYNGEERAKGNILERFSAQQFPDLHSELNLSSLELGDSALYFCASSVDDIAGGQVEQFFGPGTRLTVL.